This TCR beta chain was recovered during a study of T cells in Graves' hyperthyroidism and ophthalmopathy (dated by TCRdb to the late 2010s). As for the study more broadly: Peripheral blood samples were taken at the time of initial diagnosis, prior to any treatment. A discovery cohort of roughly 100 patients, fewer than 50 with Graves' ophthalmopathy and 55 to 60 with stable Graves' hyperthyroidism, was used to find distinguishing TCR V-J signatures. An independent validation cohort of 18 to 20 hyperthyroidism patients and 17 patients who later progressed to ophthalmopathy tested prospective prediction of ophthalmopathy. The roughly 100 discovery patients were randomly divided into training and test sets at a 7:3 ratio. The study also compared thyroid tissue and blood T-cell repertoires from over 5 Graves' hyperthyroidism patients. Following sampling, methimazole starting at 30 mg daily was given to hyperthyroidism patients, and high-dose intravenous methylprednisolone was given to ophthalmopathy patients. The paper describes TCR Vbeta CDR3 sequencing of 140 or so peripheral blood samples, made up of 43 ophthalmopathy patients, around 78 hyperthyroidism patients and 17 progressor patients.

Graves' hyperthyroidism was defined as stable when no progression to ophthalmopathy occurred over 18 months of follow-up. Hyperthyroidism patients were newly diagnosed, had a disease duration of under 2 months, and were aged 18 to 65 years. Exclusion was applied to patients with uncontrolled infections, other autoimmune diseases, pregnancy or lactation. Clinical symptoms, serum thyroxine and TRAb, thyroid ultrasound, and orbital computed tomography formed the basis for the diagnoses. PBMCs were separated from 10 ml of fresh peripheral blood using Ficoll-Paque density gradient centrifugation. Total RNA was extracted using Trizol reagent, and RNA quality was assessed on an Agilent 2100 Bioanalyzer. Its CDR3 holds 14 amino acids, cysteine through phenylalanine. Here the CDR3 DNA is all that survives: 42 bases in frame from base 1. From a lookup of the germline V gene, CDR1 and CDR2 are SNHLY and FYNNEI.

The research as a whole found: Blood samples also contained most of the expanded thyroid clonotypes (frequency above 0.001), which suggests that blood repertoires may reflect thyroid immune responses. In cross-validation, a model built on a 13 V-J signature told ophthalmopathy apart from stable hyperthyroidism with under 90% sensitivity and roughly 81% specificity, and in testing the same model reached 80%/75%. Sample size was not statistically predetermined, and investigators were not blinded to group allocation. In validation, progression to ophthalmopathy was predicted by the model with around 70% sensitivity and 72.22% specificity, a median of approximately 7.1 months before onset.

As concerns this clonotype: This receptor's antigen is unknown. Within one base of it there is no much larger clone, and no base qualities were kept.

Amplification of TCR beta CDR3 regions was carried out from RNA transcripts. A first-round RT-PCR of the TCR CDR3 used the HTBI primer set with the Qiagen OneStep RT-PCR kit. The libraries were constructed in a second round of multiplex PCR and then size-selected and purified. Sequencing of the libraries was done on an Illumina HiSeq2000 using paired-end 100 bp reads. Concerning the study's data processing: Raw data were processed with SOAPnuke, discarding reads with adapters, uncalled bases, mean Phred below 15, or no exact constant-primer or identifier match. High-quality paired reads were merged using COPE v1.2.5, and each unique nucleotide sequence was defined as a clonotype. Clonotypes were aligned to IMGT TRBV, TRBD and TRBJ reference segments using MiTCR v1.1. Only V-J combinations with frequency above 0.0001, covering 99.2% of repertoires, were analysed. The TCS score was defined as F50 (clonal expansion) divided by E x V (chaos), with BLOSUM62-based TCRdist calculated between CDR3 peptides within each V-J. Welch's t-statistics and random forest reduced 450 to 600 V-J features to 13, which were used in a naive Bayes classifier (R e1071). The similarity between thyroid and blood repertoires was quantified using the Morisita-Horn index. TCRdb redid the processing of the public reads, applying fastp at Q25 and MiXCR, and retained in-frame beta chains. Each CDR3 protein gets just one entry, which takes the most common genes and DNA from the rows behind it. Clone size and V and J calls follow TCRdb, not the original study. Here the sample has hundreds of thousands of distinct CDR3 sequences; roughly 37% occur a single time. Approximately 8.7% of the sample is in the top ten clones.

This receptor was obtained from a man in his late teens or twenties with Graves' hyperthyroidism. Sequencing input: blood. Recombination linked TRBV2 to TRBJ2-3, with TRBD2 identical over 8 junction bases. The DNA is TGTGCTAGATCCGGGGGGGAAAGCACAGATACGCAGTATTTT. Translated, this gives CARSGGESTDTQYF.